Shown below are 20 T cell receptor beta chains from a single sample sequenced in a study of CD8+ T cells in alopecia areata. Extraction and reverse transcription of RNA yielded cDNA as the sequencing template. The repertoire was sequenced with immunoSEQ multiplex PCR; TCRdb's copy has only in-frame clones and lacks some. The sample shows roughly 200,000 clones, 50% to 70% of them seen only once. This specimen was CD4+ T cells sorted from blood, taken at week 0. The receptors were gathered from a human donor with alopecia areata.

This clone was seen a few times. This specimen includes other DNA sequences encoding the same CDR3. The V and J genes are TRBV29-1 and TRBJ2-7; D uncertain. V shed 0 bases and J shed 7 bases, with 10 bases lying between them. Germline CDR1 reads SQVTM; CDR2 reads ANQGSEA. The CDR3 extends over 12 amino acids. As DNA, the CDR3 is TGCAGCGTTGAAGATCGGGTGCGGGAGCAGTACTTC. Residues: CSVEDRVREQYF.

The V and J genes are TRBV29-1 and TRBJ1-1; 9 positions match TRBD1. The trim removed 6 bases at V and 1 base at J, leaving 12 bases unmatched. Per germline, CDR1 SQVTM and CDR2 ANQGSEA. The CDR3 loop spans 16 amino acids. In nucleotides, the CDR3 is TGCAGCGTCTCCGGGACAGGGAAACTATCGAACACTGAAGCTTTCTTT. Encoded protein: CSVSGTGKLSNTEAFF.

The chain combines TRBV5-1 with TRBJ2-2; D is undetermined. Between the trimmed V and J ends, which lost 0 bases and 5 bases, there was a span of 8 bases. Germline lookup yields CDR1 SGHRS and CDR2 YFSETQ. The CDR3 contains 14 residues. CDR3 sequence (DNA): TGCGCCAGCAGCTTGGGGACGGAGACCGGGGAGCTGTTTTTT. This translates into CASSLGTETGELFF.

The V call is TRBV14, the J call TRBJ2-5; D unclear. This CDR3 has 12 residues. Trimming took off 4 bases at V and 2 bases at J, with 5 bases between the two ends. CDR1 and CDR2 (germline): SGHDN, FVKESK. The CDR3 coding sequence is TGTGCCAGCAGCCGGCCACAAGAGACCCAGTACTTC. This sequence encodes CASSRPQETQYF.

This clone has a handful of counts. Other nucleotide sequences from this sample produce the same CDR3. The J gene is TRBJ1-1, the V gene TRBV29-1; D unclear. The CDR3 is made up of 13 amino acids. Germline lookup yields CDR1 SQVTM and CDR2 ANQGSEA. Trimming took off 4 bases at V and 1 base at J, with 10 bases between the two ends. The CDR3 DNA follows: TGCAGCGTTGTTAGTGGTGGGAACACTGAAGCTTTCTTT. It is translated as CSVVSGGNTEAFF.

Here the CDR3 DNA reads TGTGCCAGCAGCGTACAGGGAGGTGATGGCTACACCTTC. As protein: CASSVQGGDGYTF. V is TRBV9 and J is TRBJ1-2; D may be TRBD1 (5 bases). Germline V lookup: CDR1 SGDLS, CDR2 YYNGEE. V lost 1 base, J lost 6 bases, and 10 bases lay in between. The CDR3 totals 13 residues.

The table lists this clone with a few counts. The chain recombines TRBV15 with TRBJ2-2, with D maybe TRBD2 (6 bases). V lost 1 base and J 4 bases, leaving 13 bases between the germline ends. This CDR3 has 16 residues. CDR1 is LNHNV, CDR2 YYDKDF, per germline (reference sequence). The CDR3 DNA follows: TGTGCCACCAGCAGAGGGAGGGCCGTCGTCACCGGGGAGCTGTTTTTT. Translation gives CATSRGRAVVTGELFF.

V and J are TRBV11-3 and TRBJ2-7; unclear D gene. V dropped 2 bases and J dropped 3 bases, with 11 bases sitting between them. CDR3 length: 14 residues. CDR1 and CDR2 from the germline V gene are SGHNT and YENEEA. CDR3 DNA sequence: TGTGCCAGCAGCTTACGTTTTGGCGACTACGAGCAGTACTTC. Translation: CASSLRFGDYEQYF.

The chain couples TRBV27 to TRBJ2-7; TRBD1 is a possible D gene (6 bases). Germline V gene lookup returns CDR1 MNHEY and CDR2 SMNVEV (reference sequence). Trimming took 5 bases from V and 4 from J, leaving 18 bases between them. This CDR3 is 15 amino acids long. CDR3: CASSAPQGLHYEQYF. CDR3 sequence (DNA): TGTGCCAGCAGTGCCCCACAGGGATTGCATTACGAGCAGTACTTC.

The rearrangement joins TRBV7-2 to TRBJ2-5; tentative D call: TRBD2 (6 bases). Germline V gene lookup returns CDR1 SGHTA and CDR2 FQGNSA. CDR3 length: 16 residues. V was trimmed by 1 base and J by 11 bases, leaving 23 bases between them. CDR3 nucleotides: TGTGCCAGCAGCTTAGGCGGGCAGCTGGGGAGTCGGGAGCAGTACTTC. It specifies CASSLGGQLGSREQYF.

This clone was counted only a few times. The rearrangement links TRBV29-1 to TRBJ2-4; 8 nucleotides line up with TRBD1. The J segment lost 4 bases and the V segment lost 4 bases, leaving 3 bases of the junction unmatched. Germline V gene data show CDR1 as SQVTM and CDR2 as ANQGSEA. The CDR3 is made up of 13 amino acids. This chain's CDR3 is CSVVGTGKNIQYF. The DNA for the CDR3 is TGCAGCGTTGTCGGGACAGGAAAAAACATTCAGTACTTC.

This clone turned up a few times. This chain uses TRBV30 with TRBJ2-1; TRBD2 matches at 10 bases. CDR1 is GTSNPN, CDR2 SVGIG, per germline (reference sequence). The CDR3 length is 12 residues. J was trimmed by 13 bases and V by 3 bases; bases with no gene match: 6. For the CDR3, the DNA is TGTGCCTGGAGACTGAGCGGGGGGGGCCAGTTCTTC. It specifies CAWRLSGGGQFF.

The sample holds a few counts of this clone. The rearrangement joins TRBV25-1 to TRBJ2-5, with TRBD2 matching 8 bases. CDR3 size: 17 residues. The V gene's germline CDR1 is MGHDK and CDR2 SYGVNS. V shed 3 bases and J 1 base; nucleotides not matched to a gene: 10. The CDR3 is CASSERGVAGSQETQYF. The CDR3 DNA reads as TGTGCCAGCAGTGAGAGAGGAGTAGCGGGGAGCCAAGAGACCCAGTACTTC.

The chain couples TRBV7-2 to TRBJ2-3; D gene unclear. This CDR3 has 14 amino acids. The V and J ends lost 5 bases and 1 base respectively, with 10 bases between them. The germline V gene encodes CDR1 SGHTA and CDR2 FQGNSA. CDR3 residues: CASSKYDGTDTQYF. CDR3 DNA: TGTGCCAGCAGCAAATATGACGGCACAGATACGCAGTATTTT.

The chain links TRBV5-6 to TRBJ1-1; D unresolved. This CDR3 has 10 amino acids. V lost 8 bases, J lost 8 bases, and 10 bases lay in between. Looked up from germline, CDR1 is SGHDT and CDR2 is YYEEEE. CDR3 nucleotides: TGTGCCAGTGGATGGGAGGAAGCTTTCTTT. Residues: CASGWEEAFF.

The chain employs TRBV30 and TRBJ1-6, with D perhaps TRBD1 (5 bases). V lost 3 bases and J 8 bases, leaving 11 bases between the germline ends. This CDR3 contains 13 residues. From germline, CDR1 is GTSNPN and CDR2 SVGIG (reference sequence). The chain's CDR3 is CAWRTDADSPLHF. For the CDR3, the DNA is TGTGCCTGGAGGACAGACGCCGATTCACCCCTCCACTTT.

The CDR3 DNA reads as TGCAGCGTACAGGGATCCCACTACGAGCAGTACTTC. Translated: CSVQGSHYEQYF. The genes are TRBV29-1 and TRBJ2-7, with a weak D call TRBD1 (6 bases). V was cut by 6 bases and J by 3 bases, with 12 bases left in between. This CDR3 region has 12 residues. CDR1 and CDR2 from the germline V gene are SQVTM and ANQGSEA.

The chain has TRBV28 and TRBJ2-3; the D is unclear. The ends were cut back, 7 bases at V and 6 bases at J, with 11 bases in the middle. The CDR3 runs to 12 residues. The germline V gene encodes CDR1 MDHEN and CDR2 SYDVKM. Here the CDR3 reads CASNPTADTQYF. CDR3 DNA: TGTGCCAGCAACCCGACGGCGGATACGCAGTATTTT.

This clone was seen a few times. V usage is TRBV7-2 and J usage is TRBJ2-3, with D maybe TRBD2 (5 bases). This CDR3 has 15 residues. Trimming stripped 1 base from V and 0 bases from J, with 8 bases between. The germline V gene encodes CDR1 SGHTA and CDR2 FQGNSA. This chain's CDR3 is CASSLGIASTDTQYF. CDR3 nucleotide sequence: TGTGCCAGCAGCTTAGGGATAGCGAGCACAGATACGCAGTATTTT.

This sequence joins TRBV7-2 and TRBJ1-2; TRBD1 aligns across 7 bases. Germline V gives CDR1 SGHTA, CDR2 FQGNSA. Trimming at V came to 3 bases and at J to 1 base, leaving 5 bases not matched to a gene. The CDR3 has 15 residues. The CDR3 DNA reads TGTGCCAGCAGCTTGCCAGGGGGTATTAACTATGGCTACACCTTC. Protein sequence: CASSLPGGINYGYTF.